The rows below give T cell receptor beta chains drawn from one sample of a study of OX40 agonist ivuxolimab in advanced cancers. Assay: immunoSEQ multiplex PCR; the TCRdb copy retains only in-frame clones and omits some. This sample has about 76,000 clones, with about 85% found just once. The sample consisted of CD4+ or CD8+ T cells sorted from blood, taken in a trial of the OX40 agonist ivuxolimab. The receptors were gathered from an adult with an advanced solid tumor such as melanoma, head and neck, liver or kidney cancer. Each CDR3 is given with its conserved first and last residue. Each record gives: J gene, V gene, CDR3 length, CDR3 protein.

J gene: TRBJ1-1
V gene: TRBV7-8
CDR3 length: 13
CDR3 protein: CASSPRAGTEAFF

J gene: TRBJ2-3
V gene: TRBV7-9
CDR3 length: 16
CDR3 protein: CASSRQGRFETDTQYF

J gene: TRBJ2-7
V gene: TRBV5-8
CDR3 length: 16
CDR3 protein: CASSFGTGSSSYEQYF

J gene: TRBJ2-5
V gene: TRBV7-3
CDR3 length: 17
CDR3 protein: CASSLGALREGRETQYF

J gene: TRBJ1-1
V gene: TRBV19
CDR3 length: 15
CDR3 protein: CASSSFGTSNTEAFF

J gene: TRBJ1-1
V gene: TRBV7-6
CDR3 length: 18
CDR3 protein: CASSFSQTPLHSGTEAFF

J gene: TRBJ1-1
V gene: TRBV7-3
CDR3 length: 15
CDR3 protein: CASSSTDKGFTEAFF

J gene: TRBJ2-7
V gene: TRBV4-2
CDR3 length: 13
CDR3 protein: CASSVTGGHEQYF

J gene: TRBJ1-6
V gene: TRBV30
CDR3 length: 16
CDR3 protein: CAWRRGRDRDVSPLHF

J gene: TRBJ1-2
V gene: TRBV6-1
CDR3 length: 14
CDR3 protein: CASSERPTSYGYTF

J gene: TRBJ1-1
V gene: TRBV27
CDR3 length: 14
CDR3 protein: CASSLRDWNTEAFF

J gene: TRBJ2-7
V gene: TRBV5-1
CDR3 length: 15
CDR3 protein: CASSSEGVPLYEQYF

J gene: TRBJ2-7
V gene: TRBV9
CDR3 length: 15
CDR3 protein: CASSAFGLADYEQYF

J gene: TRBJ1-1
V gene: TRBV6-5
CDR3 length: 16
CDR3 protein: CASSYSTGGANTEAFF

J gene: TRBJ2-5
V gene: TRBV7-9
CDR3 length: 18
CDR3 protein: CASSLARDARDKEETQYF

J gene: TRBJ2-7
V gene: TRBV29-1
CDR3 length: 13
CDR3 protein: CSVETDAKYEQYF

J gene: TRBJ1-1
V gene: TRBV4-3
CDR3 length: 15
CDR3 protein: CASSQGGGVNTEAFF

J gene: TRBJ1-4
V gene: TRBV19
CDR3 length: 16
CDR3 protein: CASSMERKGDMGKLFF

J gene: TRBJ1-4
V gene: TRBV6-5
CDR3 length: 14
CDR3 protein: CASSRGPIREKLFF

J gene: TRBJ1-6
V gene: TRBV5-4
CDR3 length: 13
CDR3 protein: CASSLEADSPLHF

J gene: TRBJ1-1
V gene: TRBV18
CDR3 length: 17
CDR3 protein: CASSPPRQGIMNTEAFF

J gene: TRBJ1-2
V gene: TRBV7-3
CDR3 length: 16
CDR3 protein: CASSLFGVMGVYGYTF

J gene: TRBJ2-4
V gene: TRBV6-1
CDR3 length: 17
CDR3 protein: CASSETPSGVAKNIQYF

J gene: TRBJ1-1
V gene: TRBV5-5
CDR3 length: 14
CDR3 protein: CASSPGQGGWGAFF

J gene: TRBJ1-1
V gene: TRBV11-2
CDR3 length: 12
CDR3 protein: CASSPWGSEAFF

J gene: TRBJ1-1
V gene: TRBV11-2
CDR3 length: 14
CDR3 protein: CASSWREMNTEAFF

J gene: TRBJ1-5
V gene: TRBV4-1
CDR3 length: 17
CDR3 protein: CASSPRDRGYSNQPQHF

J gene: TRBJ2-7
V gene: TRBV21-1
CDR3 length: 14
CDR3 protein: CASSPGVRSYEQYF

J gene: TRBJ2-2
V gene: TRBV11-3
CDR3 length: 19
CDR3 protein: CASSSNLLGAGANTGELFF

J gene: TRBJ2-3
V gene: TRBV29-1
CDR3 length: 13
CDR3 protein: CSMTLTSTDTQYF

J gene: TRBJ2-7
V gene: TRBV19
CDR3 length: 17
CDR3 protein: CASSIGPGTRGSYEQYF

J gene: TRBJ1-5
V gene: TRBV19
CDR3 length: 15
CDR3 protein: CASSGTDNSNQPQHF

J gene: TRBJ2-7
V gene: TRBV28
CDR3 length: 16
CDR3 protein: CASSFPSPGGFYEQYF

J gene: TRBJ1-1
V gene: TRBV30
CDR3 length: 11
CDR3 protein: CAWSVPWEAFF

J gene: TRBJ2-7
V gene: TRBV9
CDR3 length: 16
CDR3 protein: CASSVGSGSGSYEQYF

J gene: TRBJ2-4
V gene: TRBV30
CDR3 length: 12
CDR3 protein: CAWSVRVAIQYF

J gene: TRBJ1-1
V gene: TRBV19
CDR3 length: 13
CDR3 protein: CALVQVTNTEAFF

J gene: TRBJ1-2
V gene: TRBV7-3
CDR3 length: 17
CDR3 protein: CASSLKREQDYSYGYTF

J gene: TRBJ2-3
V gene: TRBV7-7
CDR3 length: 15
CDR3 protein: CASSPTSGRANTQYF

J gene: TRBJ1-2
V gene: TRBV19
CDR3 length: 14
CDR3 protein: CASTTWEGNYGYTF

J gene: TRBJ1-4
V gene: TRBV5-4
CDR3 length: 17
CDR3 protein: CASSLTGTGATNEKLFF

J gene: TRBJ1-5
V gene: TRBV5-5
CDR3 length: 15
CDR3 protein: CASSFWQGAVQPQHF

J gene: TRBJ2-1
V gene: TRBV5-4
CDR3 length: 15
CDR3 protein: CASSGGGNSYNEQFF

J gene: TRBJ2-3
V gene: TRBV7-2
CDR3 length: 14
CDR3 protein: CASTGGGAGDTQYF

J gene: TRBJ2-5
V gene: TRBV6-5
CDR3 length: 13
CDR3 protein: CASSSSGQETQYF

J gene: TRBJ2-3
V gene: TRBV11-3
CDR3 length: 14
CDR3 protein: CASSLGVSTDTQYF

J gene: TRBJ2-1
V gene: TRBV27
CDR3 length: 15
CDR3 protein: CASSNIGQGRDEQFF

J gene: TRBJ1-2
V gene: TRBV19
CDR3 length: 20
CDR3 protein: CASSTIPGRAGPTTNYGYTF

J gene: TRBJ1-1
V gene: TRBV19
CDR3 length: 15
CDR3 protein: CASSIPTAGWSEAFF

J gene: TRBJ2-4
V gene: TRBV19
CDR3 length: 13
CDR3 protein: CASSPPGGNIQYF

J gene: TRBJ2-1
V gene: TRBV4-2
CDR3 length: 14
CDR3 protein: CASSQEARSVLQFF

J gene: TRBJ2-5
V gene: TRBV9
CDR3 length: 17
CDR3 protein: CASSVGVRQDGQETQYF

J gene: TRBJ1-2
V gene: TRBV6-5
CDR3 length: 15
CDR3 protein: CASRLGQGVHYGYTF